The TCR beta chain described here comes from a study of immune characteristics of hereditary and idiopathic chronic pancreatitis. Context from the whole study: The study profiled local pancreatic immune cells and TCRbeta repertoires in hereditary and idiopathic chronic pancreatitis compared with control organ donor pancreases. The gDNA-based approach was selected because the approach required minimal in vitro experimental manipulation of T cells infiltrating the pancreas. TCRbeta sequencing covered four or five control pancreases, seven or eight hereditary chronic pancreatitis pancreases and roughly six idiopathic chronic pancreatitis pancreases.

Library preparation employed the immunoSEQ multiplex PCR assay. From pancreatic genomic DNA, the TCRbeta CDR3 region and adjacent sequences were amplified and sequenced. On the study's bioinformatics: Repertoire diversity was assessed as a mean normalized Shannon-Wiener index, and productive clonality and productive rearrangement counts were also measured. Control and chronic pancreatitis repertoire metrics were compared with the nonparametric Mann-Whitney U test. A shared clonotype was defined as a CDR3beta sequence with the same amino acid composition and length across subjects. Entries here come from immuneACCESS through TCRdb and include only in-frame sequences with V and J called. Some clones fail to appear in such tables; in the studies checked, an unresolved V gene covers under half of the shortfall, and the cause of the remainder is unknown. Clonal size and the V and J genes are those of that table, whereas D and trimming came from the DNA. The sample has roughly 530 clones on record, roughly 65% of them singletons. The ten top clones hold 28% of the sample.

V is trimmed back by 6 bases and J by 6 bases, and the junction contains 14 bases that no gene match accounts for. The CDR3 starts with the cysteine, ends with the phenylalanine, and has 16 residues. The read is trimmed to its CDR3 DNA, 48 bases read in frame from base 1. Via the germline V gene, CDR1 is MDHEN and CDR2 SYDVKM. Results the study describes overall, beyond this receptor: The study did not include chronic pancreatitis caused by alcohol use. Compared with controls, both chronic pancreatitis groups had significantly higher TCRbeta repertoire diversity and lower clonality. Vbeta-Jbeta gene family usage, including TRBV10, TRBV19, TRBV23 and TRBV5, differed between hereditary and idiopathic chronic pancreatitis.

Control pancreas tissue was obtained from deceased organ donors with no known pancreatic disease and was processed through the same islet isolation procedure as patient tissue. For TCRbeta sequencing, genomic DNA was extracted directly from bulk pancreas tissue without sorting T cells. Pancreas tissues were collected consecutively from patients and organ donors at two US centers. About this clone itself: Its antigen is unknown. No base quality information exists; no much larger clone differs at one position.

Sequenced material: pancreas tissue. The chain employs TRBV28 and TRBJ2-7, and TRBD2 matches 10 of the central bases. The clonotype comes from a human donor who was a deceased organ donor serving as a healthy control. The DNA is as follows: TGTGCCAGCAGCCCCACCTCCGGGACTAGCGTTCTCGAGCAGTACTTC. This is translated as CASSPTSGTSVLEQYF. The variable domain in full, with residues beyond the CDR3 obtained from the reference TRBV28 and TRBJ2-7 genes, is DVKVTQSSRYLVKRTGEKVFLECVQDMDHENMFWYRQDPGLGLRLIYFSYDVKMKEKGDIPEGYSVSREKKERFSLILESASTNQTSMYLCASSPTSGTSVLEQYFGPGTRLTVT.